These T cell receptor beta chains were read from a single sample in a study of T cells in Graves' hyperthyroidism and ophthalmopathy. TCRdb re-derived calls from the multiplex PCR reads in MiXCR, one entry per CDR3 protein. The sample lists 350,000 to 450,000 distinct CDR3 sequences; roughly 13% were seen once. Sequenced input: blood. The receptors originated from a man in his fifties with Graves' ophthalmopathy. CDR3s include the opening cysteine and the closing phenylalanine or tryptophan. The D gene is left open where the match is weak. Clone size appears in some rows only: once, few, many, or a class for an expanded clone.

j_call,cdr3_length,v_call,d_call,clone_size,cdr3_nt,cdr3_aa
TRBJ1-4,13,TRBV24-1,.,.,TGTGCCACCCGGGGGGCAGAACCCGAAAAACTGTTTTTT,CATRGAEPEKLFF
TRBJ2-3,12,TRBV6-1,.,.,TGTGCCAGCAGACAAGGCGCAGATACGCAGTATTTT,CASRQGADTQYF
TRBJ2-3,13,TRBV20-1,.,many,TGCAGTGCTAGTGAACAGCACACAGATACGCAGTATTTT,CSASEQHTDTQYF
TRBJ2-1,14,TRBV5-1,TRBD2,.,TGCGCCAGCAGCTTGGGGTCTAGCGGGGGGCCTGGGTTCTTC,CASSLGSSGGPGFF
TRBJ2-1,13,TRBV12-3/TRBV12-4,.,.,TGTGCCAGCACCGGGACTTCTAACAATGAGCAGTTCTTC,CASTGTSNNEQFF
TRBJ2-7,15,TRBV3-1,.,.,TGTGCCAGCAGCCAAGCGCACCTGAGCGGCTACGAGCAGTACTTC,CASSQAHLSGYEQYF
TRBJ2-3,15,TRBV6-1,.,.,TGTGCCAGCAGCCAGAAAGGGAGTTTCGCAGATACGCAGTATTTT,CASSQKGSFADTQYF
TRBJ2-1,12,TRBV7-9,.,few,TGTGCCAGCAGCTTAGGCCTAGGCGAGCAGTTCTTC,CASSLGLGEQFF
TRBJ2-3,13,TRBV15,.,few,TGTGCCACCGGGAGAGCGAGCACAGATACGCAGTATTTT,CATGRASTDTQYF
TRBJ2-7,14,TRBV2,.,.,TGTGCCAGCAGTGCGGGACGGGGAACCTACGAGCAGTACTTC,CASSAGRGTYEQYF
TRBJ2-1,15,TRBV7-7,.,few,TGTGCTAGCAGCTTAGGGGCAGAGAGCTACAATGAGCAGTTCTTC,CASSLGAESYNEQFF
TRBJ2-6,18,TRBV10-3,TRBD1,.,TGTGCCATCAGTGAGTTTCGACAGGGTTCGTCTGGGGCCAACGTCCTGACTTTC,CAISEFRQGSSGANVLTF
TRBJ1-6,12,TRBV20-1,.,many,TGCAGTGCTAGAATAGGGAATTCACCCCTCCACTTT,CSARIGNSPLHF
TRBJ1-6,15,TRBV5-1,.,many,TGCGCCAGCAGCTTGGTAGGCGATGAAGGTTCACCCCTCCACTTT,CASSLVGDEGSPLHF
TRBJ2-3,15,TRBV6-1,TRBD2,many,TGTGCCAGCAGTGCTAGCGGGGCGGGAACAGATACGCAGTATTTT,CASSASGAGTDTQYF
TRBJ2-7,14,TRBV11-2,TRBD1,many,TGTGCCAGCAGCGCCTTTCAGGGGGTGTACGAGCAGTACTTC,CASSAFQGVYEQYF
TRBJ2-5,15,TRBV19,.,.,TGTGCCAGTAGTATAGATCCCAGCTTGCAAGAGACCCAGTACTTC,CASSIDPSLQETQYF
TRBJ2-2,16,TRBV9,TRBD2,many,TGTGCCAGCAGCGTAGCGGGGGGGCAAGTGACCGGGGAGCTGTTTTTT,CASSVAGGQVTGELFF
TRBJ2-5,16,TRBV3-1,.,few,TGTGCCAGCAGCCAAGATAGGACTATTAGAGGCGAGACCCAGTACTTC,CASSQDRTIRGETQYF
TRBJ1-1,17,TRBV3-1,.,many,TGTGCCAGCAGCCCTCTTGTTGGTCAGGGACGCAACACTGAAGCTTTCTTT,CASSPLVGQGRNTEAFF
TRBJ1-3,14,TRBV18,.,.,TGTGCCAGCTCACCATTCTTGACGGCTGACACCATATATTTT,CASSPFLTADTIYF
TRBJ2-7,17,TRBV29-1,.,few,TGCAGCGTTGAACAGGTTTCCCGGGACATCGCCTCCTACGAGCAGTACTTC,CSVEQVSRDIASYEQYF
TRBJ2-5,12,TRBV2,.,many,TGTGCCAGCCAGACAGAACAAGAGACCCAGTACTTC,CASQTEQETQYF
TRBJ2-7,14,TRBV11-3,.,many,TGTGCCAGCAGCTTAGTTGGCAGGGACCACGAGCAGTACTTC,CASSLVGRDHEQYF
TRBJ2-1,14,TRBV15,TRBD1,many,TGTGCCACCAGCGAAGGGACAGCAACGGATGAGCAGTTCTTC,CATSEGTATDEQFF
TRBJ2-7,14,TRBV28,TRBD1,many,TGTGCCAGCAGCCCCGGGGACAGGGGCAACGAGCAGTACTTC,CASSPGDRGNEQYF
TRBJ2-5,15,TRBV5-1,.,.,TGCGCCAGCAGCTTTAGGGGGGGCGACGAAGAGACCCAGTACTTC,CASSFRGGDEETQYF
TRBJ2-1,13,TRBV18,.,many,TGTGCCAGCTCATCGTCAATCGCGGATGAGCAGTTCTTC,CASSSSIADEQFF
TRBJ2-1,17,TRBV7-9,TRBD1,many,TGTGCCAGCAGTCAGGGACAGGGATACCCCTCCTACAATGAGCAGTTCTTC,CASSQGQGYPSYNEQFF
TRBJ2-5,11,TRBV6-1,.,.,TGTGCCAGCAGTAGACGTGGGACCCAGTACTTC,CASSRRGTQYF
TRBJ1-1,14,TRBV30,TRBD1,few,TGTGCCTGGAGTAAGTCAGGGGGATGGACTGAAGCTTTCTTT,CAWSKSGGWTEAFF
TRBJ1-4,17,TRBV6-1,.,many,TGTGCCAGCAGGAACCGTTTGGCGGGCCCGGCTAATGAAAAACTGTTTTTT,CASRNRLAGPANEKLFF
TRBJ2-4,14,TRBV11-2,.,many,TGTGCCAGCAGCTTAGAGGCCCTCGGTAACATTCAGTACTTC,CASSLEALGNIQYF
TRBJ2-1,14,TRBV7-6,TRBD2,many,TGTGCCAGCAGCCCGGGGGGGGAGAATTGGGAGCAGTTCTTC,CASSPGGENWEQFF
TRBJ2-5,14,TRBV9,.,.,TGTGCCAGCAGCGTAGATCCGTTTCAAGAGACCCAGTACTTC,CASSVDPFQETQYF
TRBJ1-2,15,TRBV9,.,few,TGTGCCAGCAGCGTGGGGTTGGGGGTCTTCTATGGCTACACCTTC,CASSVGLGVFYGYTF
TRBJ2-1,12,TRBV5-1,.,many,TGTGCCAGCAGTTTGGGGGGACGCGAGCAGTTCTTC,CASSLGGREQFF
TRBJ2-7,14,TRBV12-3/TRBV12-4,.,.,TGTGCCAGCAGTTTAGGCGCAAACAACTACGAGCAGTACTTC,CASSLGANNYEQYF
TRBJ2-3,16,TRBV20-1,TRBD1,many,TGCAGTGCTAGAGGGAGACAGGGGGATGAGGGAGATACGCAGTATTTT,CSARGRQGDEGDTQYF